Reported below is one T cell receptor (beta chain). As yet, its antigen is unknown. Peripheral blood came from all dose cohorts at three timepoints. This entry is derived from a study of OX40 agonist ivuxolimab in advanced cancers. Across the study: Partial responses were achieved by three patients, of whom one had hepatocellular carcinoma and two had cutaneous melanoma. Regarding the study as a whole: At 0.1 to 3.0 mg/kg and by week 6, clonal expansion occurred in CD4+ and CD8+ blood T cells.

Germline CDR1 SGHTA, CDR2 FQGTGA. There are 19 residues in the CDR3. J gave up 0 bases and V 1 base, and 6 bases lay outside the gene matches. TCRdb's copy holds only in-frame clones and misses some; the assay was immunoSEQ multiplex PCR. This repertoire shows tens of thousands of clones, 80% to 90% found once; its top ten account for approximately 0.5%. This clonotype was sampled from an adult with an advanced solid tumor such as melanoma, head and neck, liver or kidney cancer. The source material was CD4+ or CD8+ T cells sorted from blood, sampled in a trial of the OX40 agonist ivuxolimab. This rearrangement joins TRBV7-3 to TRBJ2-2, with 12 bases fitting TRBD2. CDR3 sequence reads: CASSLNGLAGFANTGELFF. CDR3 bases: TGTGCCAGCAGCTTAAATGGACTAGCGGGGTTCGCGAACACCGGGGAGCTGTTTTTT. Looking up the rest from reference TRBV7-3 and TRBJ2-2 gives the full variable domain: GAGVSQTPSNKVTEKGKYVELRCDPISGHTALYWYRQSLGQGPEFLIYFQGTGAADDSGLPNDRFFAVRPEGSVSTLKIQRTERGDSAVYLCASSLNGLAGFANTGELFFGEGSRLTVL.